These T cell receptor beta chains were read from a single sample in a study of patients and donors after allogeneic stem cell transplantation. TCRdb re-called the RT-PCR reads with MiXCR, one entry per CDR3 protein. The table has 390,000 or so distinct CDR3 sequences, under 20% seen once. The sample was blood, either unsorted or a sorted T cell fraction (not recorded which). These receptors came from a human donor who was either an allogeneic HSCT recipient or a stem cell or donor lymphocyte infusion donor (not recorded which). It is not recorded whose cells these are; they may come from a transplant donor. Both conserved end residues are part of each CDR3. D genes are given only for firm matches. Not all rows give a size; the values are once, few, many and, for expanded clones, a class.

>TRBD1|TRBV7-9|TRBJ2-7|.
CASRKDRFEQYF
TGTGCCAGCAGAAAGGACAGGTTCGAGCAGTACTTC
>.|TRBV20-1|TRBJ2-5|few
CSAPQQGRDGTQYF
TGCAGTGCCCCCCAACAGGGAAGGGATGGGACCCAGTACTTC
>TRBD1|TRBV7-2|TRBJ2-7|many
CASSLDRGGYEQYF
TGTGCCAGCAGCCTCGACAGGGGAGGCTACGAGCAGTACTTC
>TRBD2|TRBV7-2|TRBJ2-3|few
CASSYRPGTSGVRQYF
TGTGCCAGCAGTTATAGACCTGGGACTAGCGGGGTTAGGCAGTATTTT
>.|TRBV12-5|TRBJ2-3|.
CASGLVTRGRPTDTQYF
TGTGCTAGTGGTTTGGTAACGCGGGGGCGACCCACAGATACGCAGTATTTT
>.|TRBV5-1|TRBJ1-5|many
CASSLQTEGSPAQPQHF
TGCGCCAGCAGCTTGCAAACCGAGGGTTCCCCAGCCCAGCCCCAGCATTTT
>.|TRBV18|TRBJ2-7|.
CASSPPGAYYEQYF
TGTGCCAGCTCACCACCGGGAGCATACTACGAGCAGTACTTC
>.|TRBV12-3/TRBV12-4|TRBJ1-3|few
CASSSRGTIYF
TGTGCCAGCAGCTCGCGAGGCACCATATATTTT
>.|TRBV20-1|TRBJ2-1|.
CSATQKRTYNEQFF
TGCAGTGCTACTCAAAAGCGGACTTACAATGAGCAGTTCTTC
>.|TRBV29-1|TRBJ2-2|many
CSVLPVGANTGELFF
TGCAGCGTTCTCCCTGTGGGGGCTAACACCGGGGAGCTGTTTTTT
>TRBD2|TRBV27|TRBJ2-2|.
CASSSRFLAGGPGGELFF
TGTGCCAGCAGTTCCCGGTTTTTAGCGGGAGGGCCGGGCGGGGAGCTGTTTTTT
>.|TRBV6-1|TRBJ2-7|.
CASSDLNRRSLYEQYF
TGTGCCAGCAGTGACCTTAACCGGCGCTCTCTCTACGAGCAGTACTTC
>.|TRBV19|TRBJ2-7|.
CASRAGAGSYEQYF
TGTGCCAGTCGGGCAGGGGCCGGCTCCTACGAGCAGTACTTC
>.|TRBV18|TRBJ1-1|few
CASSPNREAFF
TGTGCCAGCTCACCAAATAGGGAAGCTTTCTTT
>.|TRBV4-1|TRBJ1-4|few
CASSPFRGEKLFF
TGCGCCAGCAGCCCCTTCAGGGGTGAAAAACTGTTTTTT
>.|TRBV12-3/TRBV12-4|TRBJ1-6|few
CASSRPGHPNSPLHF
TGTGCCAGCAGCCGACCGGGACACCCAAATTCACCCCTCCACTTT
>.|TRBV19|TRBJ2-7|.
CASSISRTYEQYF
TGTGCCAGTAGTATTAGCAGGACCTACGAGCAGTACTTC
>.|TRBV21-1|TRBJ2-7|.
CASSPGCVPKYLF
TGTGCCAGCAGCCCTGGGTGTGTCCCCAAGTACCTCTTC
>.|TRBV18|TRBJ1-5|few
CASSPNEGKGQPQHF
TGTGCCAGCTCACCGAATGAGGGAAAAGGTCAGCCCCAGCATTTT
>.|TRBV6-5|TRBJ1-1|.
CASRYQDRGSTEAFF
TGTGCCAGCAGATACCAGGATCGAGGGAGCACTGAAGCTTTCTTT
>.|TRBV20-1|TRBJ2-3|.
CSASRSDTDTQYF
TGCAGTGCTAGTAGGTCAGACACAGATACGCAGTATTTT
>TRBD2|TRBV4-2|TRBJ2-5|.
CASSRDYLETQYF
TGTGCCAGCAGCCGGGACTACTTAGAGACCCAGTACTTC
>TRBD2|TRBV4-1|TRBJ2-1|few
CASSQDHRTSGNNEQFF
TGCGCCAGCAGCCAAGATCATCGGACTAGCGGAAACAATGAGCAGTTCTTC
>.|TRBV4-1|TRBJ2-7|few
CASSQVIGSLIKYEQYF
TGCGCCAGCAGCCAAGTGATTGGGAGTCTGATCAAATACGAGCAGTACTTC
>TRBD2|TRBV6-1|TRBJ2-7|.
CASSEPGTSFDEQYF
TGTGCCAGCAGTGAGCCCGGGACTAGTTTCGACGAGCAGTACTTC
>TRBD2|TRBV20-1|TRBJ2-7|few
CSARDKTSGLYEQYF
TGCAGTGCTAGAGATAAGACTAGCGGATTATACGAGCAGTACTTC
>.|TRBV20-1|TRBJ2-7|.
CSARVGGGPPYEQYF
TGCAGTGCTAGGGTGGGAGGAGGTCCCCCCTACGAGCAGTACTTC
>TRBD1|TRBV3-1|TRBJ2-7|few
CASSRRGSTYEQYF
TGTGCCAGCAGCCGCAGGGGGTCCACCTACGAGCAGTACTTC
>TRBD1|TRBV7-2|TRBJ2-5|many
CASSLDRGETQYF
TGTGCCAGCAGCTTGGACAGGGGGGAGACCCAGTACTTC
>.|TRBV5-6|TRBJ1-5|.
CASSLATGRPQHF
TGTGCCAGCAGCTTGGCCACCGGCAGGCCCCAGCATTTT
>.|TRBV24-1|TRBJ2-2|many
CATSDLDGNTGELFF
TGTGCCACCAGTGATCTGGACGGGAACACCGGGGAGCTGTTTTTT
>TRBD1|TRBV6-1|TRBJ2-3|few
CASRKETGGGTDTQYF
TGTGCCAGCAGGAAGGAGACAGGGGGAGGAACAGATACGCAGTATTTT
>TRBD1|TRBV20-1|TRBJ2-2|.
CSAMGQPPGELFF
TGCAGTGCGATGGGACAGCCCCCCGGGGAGCTGTTTTTT
>.|TRBV28|TRBJ1-1|few
CASSYGGRVHTEAFF
TGTGCCAGCAGTTACGGGGGGAGGGTCCACACTGAAGCTTTCTTT
>.|TRBV5-6|TRBJ1-3|few
CASSFRSATIYF
TGTGCCAGCAGCTTTCGGTCAGCAACCATATATTTT
>.|TRBV7-2|TRBJ1-5|few
CASSLFHGTWDNQPQHF
TGTGCCAGCAGCTTATTTCACGGTACTTGGGACAATCAGCCCCAGCATTTT
>.|TRBV7-9|TRBJ2-2|.
CASSSGIHTGELFF
TGTGCCAGCAGCTCGGGGATACACACCGGGGAGCTGTTTTTT
>TRBD1|TRBV19|TRBJ1-2|.
CASSTATGAYGYTF
TGTGCCAGTAGTACCGCGACAGGGGCCTATGGCTACACCTTC
>.|TRBV6-1|TRBJ2-7|.
CASSPRRTATYEQYF
TGTGCCAGCAGCCCCCGACGGACAGCCACCTACGAGCAGTACTTC
>.|TRBV5-1|TRBJ2-2|few
CASSPGLGNAGELFF
TGCGCCAGCAGCCCGGGCCTGGGTAATGCCGGGGAGCTGTTTTTT
>.|TRBV20-1|TRBJ2-3|many
CSARPTSTDTQYF
TGCAGTGCTAGGCCGACCAGCACAGATACGCAGTATTTT
>.|TRBV7-9|TRBJ2-1|few
CASSFPPQSYNEQFF
TGTGCCAGCAGCTTTCCCCCACAAAGTTACAATGAGCAGTTCTTC
>.|TRBV9|TRBJ2-7|few
CASSVGGTVSYEQYF
TGTGCCAGTAGTGTTGGGGGGACAGTTTCCTACGAGCAGTACTTC
>.|TRBV12-3/TRBV12-4|TRBJ1-4|.
CASSLERGRGTNEKLFF
TGTGCCAGCAGTTTAGAGAGGGGCCGGGGGACTAATGAAAAACTGTTTTTT
>TRBD1|TRBV20-1|TRBJ2-2|few
CSARGQISTGELFF
TGCAGTGCTAGGGGACAGATTAGCACCGGGGAGCTGTTTTTT
>.|TRBV3-1|TRBJ2-1|.
CASSHVSEQFF
TGTGCCAGCAGCCATGTTAGTGAGCAGTTCTTC
>.|TRBV7-9|TRBJ1-2|few
CASSLPDRANYGYTF
TGTGCCAGCAGCTTACCCGACAGAGCTAACTATGGCTACACCTTC
>TRBD1|TRBV29-1|TRBJ1-2|.
CSADHDRGGYGYTF
TGCAGCGCCGACCACGACAGGGGAGGTTATGGCTACACCTTC
>TRBD1|TRBV10-3|TRBJ2-2|few
CAIKGQSNTGELFF
TGTGCCATCAAGGGACAGTCGAACACCGGGGAGCTGTTTTTT
>TRBD2|TRBV4-3|TRBJ2-7|.
CASSQEGLAGGPEEQYF
TGCGCCAGCAGCCAAGAGGGACTAGCGGGGGGGCCGGAGGAGCAGTACTTC
>.|TRBV6-5|TRBJ1-1|.
CASSYSPGRTEAFF
TGTGCCAGCAGTTACAGTCCAGGGAGGACTGAAGCTTTCTTT
>TRBD2|TRBV13|TRBJ2-5|few
CASHLAGGVETQYF
TGTGCCAGCCATCTAGCGGGGGGAGTTGAGACCCAGTACTTC